This T cell receptor (beta chain) was recovered during a study of cytomegalovirus exposure and HLA in healthy donors. This clone was counted a single time. This CDR3 region has 16 residues. J gave up 2 bases and V 2 bases, and 6 bases lay outside the gene matches. CDR1 SGHDT and CDR2 YYEEEE come from the germline V gene. Both 60 Vbeta primers and 13 Jbeta primers went into the PCR. Assay: immunoSEQ multiplex PCR; the TCRdb copy retains only in-frame clones and omits some. The sample carries 95,000 to 150,000 clones, about 81% recorded once. The study sampled nominally healthy donors, though unrecorded immune exposures were likely.

Material for sequencing was PBMCs. The chain recombines TRBV5-6 with TRBJ1-5, with 8 positions matching TRBD1. The sequence came from a woman between 40 and 55 years old in good health and CMV-seropositive. CDR3 nucleotides: TGTGCCAGCAGCTTAAGGACAGGGAGGGGCAATCAGCCCCAGCATTTT. Translating gives CASSLRTGRGNQPQHF.